This section outlines one T cell receptor beta chain sequence together with its context. Its cognate antigen is unknown. The CDR3 length is 11 residues. Germline values: CDR1 SQVTM, CDR2 ANQGSEA. Trimming took 4 bases from V and 4 from J, leaving 7 bases between them. Although they were nominally healthy when sampled, donors likely had unrecorded immune exposures. These data are taken from a study of cytomegalovirus exposure and HLA in healthy donors. Researchers ran the PCR with 60 Vbeta and 13 Jbeta primers. Using immunoSEQ multiplex PCR, the repertoire was profiled, and TCRdb retains in-frame clones only, with some absent. The sample lists some 110,000 clones; approximately 80% were seen once. Study findings and constraints: The authors later found HLA-associated TCR beta chains more clonally expanded than equally common others. Later analysis showed most CMV-associated TCR beta chains appearing HLA-restricted.

The chain couples TRBV29-1 to TRBJ1-2; D is ambiguous. Material for sequencing was PBMCs. The receptor was isolated from a woman in her 30s in good health and CMV-seronegative. The CDR3 protein is CSVGSGYGYTF. CDR3 in DNA: TGCAGCGTTGGGTCCGGCTATGGCTACACCTTC.